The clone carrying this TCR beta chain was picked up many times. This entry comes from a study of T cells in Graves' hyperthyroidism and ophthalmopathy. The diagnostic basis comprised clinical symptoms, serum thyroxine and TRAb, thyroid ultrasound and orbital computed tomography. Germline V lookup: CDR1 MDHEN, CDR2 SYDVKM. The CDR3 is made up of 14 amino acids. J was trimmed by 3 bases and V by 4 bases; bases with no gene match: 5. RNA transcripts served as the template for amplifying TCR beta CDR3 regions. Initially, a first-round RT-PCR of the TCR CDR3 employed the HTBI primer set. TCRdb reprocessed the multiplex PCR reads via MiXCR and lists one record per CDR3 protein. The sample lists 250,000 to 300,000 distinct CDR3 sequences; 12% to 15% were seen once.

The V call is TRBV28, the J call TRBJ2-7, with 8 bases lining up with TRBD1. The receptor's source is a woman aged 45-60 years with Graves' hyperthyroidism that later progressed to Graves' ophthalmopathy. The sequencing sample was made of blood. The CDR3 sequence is CASSSGTGGYEQYF. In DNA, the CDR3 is TGTGCCAGCAGTTCCGGGACAGGTGGCTACGAGCAGTACTTC.